The next 29 T cell receptor beta chains were all read from a single sample in a study of PD-1 blockade in classical Hodgkin lymphoma. Time point noted: cycle 4 day 1 (C4D1), after 6 weeks of nivolumab. Each patient experienced a relapse that followed autologous stem cell transplantation, and brentuximab vedotin exposure varied. Sequencing was performed with immunoSEQ multiplex PCR; in TCRdb, only in-frame clones are kept and a portion is missing. The repertoire consists of about 47,000 clones, with 70% to 80% occurring once and the leading ten covering 15% to 20%. This material consisted of peripheral blood mononuclear cells (PBMCs), taken before the fourth cycle of nivolumab. These receptors originate from a human donor with classical Hodgkin lymphoma.

The genes are TRBV16 and TRBJ2-1, with no clear D. There are 12 residues in the CDR3. Germline V CDR1 and CDR2: KGHSY, FQNENV. Trimming pared 4 bases from V and 5 bases from J, leaving 6 bases between. CDR3 region: CASSLQNNEQFF. The CDR3 DNA reads TGTGCCAGCAGCCTTCAGAACAATGAGCAGTTCTTC.

The chain is built from TRBV10-3 and TRBJ1-1; possible D gene TRBD1, 5 bases. With 4 bases removed from V and 0 bases from J, the gap between germline ends came to 9 bases. Germline CDR1 and CDR2: ENHRY and SYGVKD. The CDR3 extends over 14 amino acids. The CDR3 sequence is CAISGQGLNTEAFF. CDR3 sequence (DNA): TGTGCCATCAGTGGCCAGGGATTGAACACTGAAGCTTTCTTT.

V gene TRBV7-9 combines with J gene TRBJ1-1; TRBD1 matches 7 bases. J was trimmed by 2 bases and V by 3 bases; bases with no gene match: 3. Germline V lookup: CDR1 SEHNR, CDR2 FQNEAQ (reference sequence). CDR3 length equals 14 residues. CDR3 residues: CASSFQGGNTEAFF. The CDR3 DNA reads as TGTGCCAGCAGCTTCCAGGGGGGAAACACTGAAGCTTTCTTT.

V and J are TRBV7-2 and TRBJ1-2; D remains ambiguous. Trimming left V 3 bases short and J 3 bases short, with 14 bases between. CDR3 length: 15 residues. Germline CDR1 is SGHTA and CDR2 is FQGNSA. In DNA form, the CDR3 reads TGTGCCAGCAGCTTTTCCCTCGACAATGACTATGGCTACACCTTC. Amino acid sequence: CASSFSLDNDYGYTF. Supplemented by reference TRBV7-2 and TRBJ1-2, the full variable domain reads GAGVSQSPSNKVTEKGKDVELRCDPISGHTALYWYRQSLGQGLEFLIYFQGNSAPDKSGLPSDRFSAERTGGSVSTLTIQRTQQEDSAVYLCASSFSLDNDYGYTFGSGTRLTVV.

This chain joins TRBV4-2 and TRBJ2-3; 7 bases match TRBD2. J was trimmed by 0 bases and V by 0 bases; bases with no gene match: 6. The CDR3 runs to 17 residues. The germline CDR1 and CDR2 sequences are LGHNA and YNFKEQ. CDR3 in DNA: TGTGCCAGCAGCCAAGATATCCAGCGGGGTAGCACAGATACGCAGTATTTT. Its protein product is CASSQDIQRGSTDTQYF.

The J gene is TRBJ1-1, the V gene TRBV30; D is undetermined. The germline CDR1 and CDR2 sequences are GTSNPN and SVGIG (reference sequence). V was shortened by 0 bases and J by 0 bases, with 8 bases between the two germline ends. The CDR3 has 14 amino acids. The CDR3 here is CAWSVVSVNTEAFF. The CDR3 DNA reads TGTGCCTGGAGTGTAGTATCGGTGAACACTGAAGCTTTCTTT.

The chain uses TRBV19 and TRBJ1-2; D is perhaps TRBD1 (5 bases). Germline CDR1 reads LNHDA; CDR2 reads SQIVND (reference sequence). The CDR3 runs to 13 residues. The V end was cut by 4 bases, the J end by 6 bases, with 12 bases between. CDR3 residues: CASSKRTTHGYTF. As DNA, the CDR3 is TGTGCCAGTAGTAAGAGGACAACTCATGGCTACACCTTC.

This rearrangement joins TRBV5-1 to TRBJ2-7; the D call may be TRBD1 or TRBD2 (6 bases each). Germline V gene sequence: CDR1 SGHRS, CDR2 YFSETQ. CDR3 length equals 16 residues. V was trimmed by 4 bases and J by 12 bases, leaving 29 bases between them. The CDR3 protein is CASSRDSGTLLEGRYF. The DNA of the CDR3 is TGCGCCAGCAGCAGGGACTCCGGGACACTTCTAGAGGGTCGGTACTTC.

In its sample, this clone was seen a few times. The chain carries TRBV5-8 and TRBJ1-2, with 8 bases matching TRBD1. CDR1 is SGHTS, CDR2 YDEGEE, per germline. Trimming removed 4 bases from V and 0 bases from J; junction bases left unmatched: 2. This CDR3 region has 14 residues. Here the CDR3 reads CASSRDRPNYGYTF. The CDR3 DNA reads TGTGCCAGCAGCCGGGACAGGCCTAACTATGGCTACACCTTC.

This clone was detected only once. The J gene is TRBJ1-5, the V gene TRBV19, with D possibly being TRBD1 (6 bases). Trimming stripped 2 bases from V and 2 bases from J, with 7 bases between. Germline V gene data show CDR1 as LNHDA and CDR2 as SQIVND (reference sequence). The CDR3 is 14 residues long. For the CDR3, the DNA is TGTGCCAGTAGTATACGACAGGGCAATCAGCCCCAGCATTTT. It codes for CASSIRQGNQPQHF.

The CDR3 bases are TGTGCCAGCACCGTACTAGCGGGGGGGCCGGGTGAGCAGTTCTTC. Translated: CASTVLAGGPGEQFF. The V call is TRBV11-2, the J call TRBJ2-1, with 13 bases fitting TRBD2. V gave up 7 bases and J gave up 9 bases; unmatched junction bases: 9. CDR1 SGHAT and CDR2 FQNNGV come from the germline V gene. There are 15 residues in the CDR3.

There are a few counts of this clone. This chain's CDR3 is CASSQGGQGAFQELFF. CDR3 sequence (DNA): TGCGCCAGCAGCCAAGGGGGCCAGGGGGCATTTCAGGAGCTGTTTTTT. This chain connects TRBV4-3 to TRBJ2-2, with 8 positions matching TRBD1. The CDR3 covers 16 residues. Germline V gene sequence: CDR1 LGHNA, CDR2 YSLEER. V shed 1 base and J 10 bases; nucleotides not matched to a gene: 11.

This clone was seen only a few times. This chain connects TRBV7-2 to TRBJ2-1; weak D call: TRBD1 (6 bases). Trimming pared 4 bases from V and 6 bases from J, leaving 19 bases between. The germline gives CDR1 SGHTA, CDR2 FQGNSA. The CDR3 totals 16 residues. The CDR3: CASSSSSAGTFNEQFF. The DNA for the CDR3 is TGTGCCAGCAGCTCCAGCTCGGCAGGGACATTCAATGAGCAGTTCTTC.

This clone was counted between two and nine times. This chain links TRBV7-2 with TRBJ1-2, with D tentatively TRBD1 (6 bases). The length of the CDR3 is 15 residues. The germline CDR1 and CDR2 sequences are SGHTA and FQGNSA. Trimming removed 5 bases from V and 4 bases from J, with 17 bases in between. CDR3 DNA: TGTGCCAGCAGCCGGAACAGGGCTGGTGTCTATGGCTACACCTTC. Protein sequence: CASSRNRAGVYGYTF.

In this sample, this clone turned up a few times. The J gene is TRBJ1-1, the V gene TRBV9; D not resolved. Germline values: CDR1 SGDLS, CDR2 YYNGEE. Trimming removed 3 bases from V and 1 base from J, with 7 bases in between. The CDR3 covers 13 residues. The CDR3, as DNA: TGTGCCAGCAGCGCTTCAAGGAACACTGAAGCTTTCTTT. Protein: CASSASRNTEAFF.

This clone was seen only a few times. The J gene is TRBJ1-1, the V gene TRBV15; D uncertain. The germline V and J ends were trimmed by 0 bases and 8 bases, with 16 bases remaining between them. This CDR3 contains 15 residues. Germline V lookup: CDR1 LNHNV, CDR2 YYDKDF (reference sequence). The CDR3 DNA is TGTGCCACCAGCAGAGATATTCAGGAAACAGCCGAAGCTTTCTTT. Translating gives CATSRDIQETAEAFF.

The chain couples TRBV19 to TRBJ1-5; 11 bases line up with TRBD1. The V and J ends lost 1 base and 4 bases, in that order; junction bases with no gene match: 6. Germline-derived CDR1 and CDR2 are LNHDA and SQIVND (reference sequence). The CDR3 is made up of 17 amino acids. CDR3 DNA sequence: TGTGCCAGTAGTATAGTGGGGACAGGGGGGGAGAATCAGCCCCAGCATTTT. As protein: CASSIVGTGGENQPQHF.

The chain employs TRBV4-2 and TRBJ1-2; D gene ambiguous. Germline V gene sequence: CDR1 LGHNA, CDR2 YNFKEQ. The CDR3 has 13 amino acids. Trimming cost V 0 bases and J 1 base, with 3 bases left between them. CDR3 residues: CASSQDDNYGYTF. The CDR3 DNA is TGTGCCAGCAGCCAAGATGATAACTATGGCTACACCTTC.

This rearrangement joins TRBV7-6 to TRBJ2-1, with TRBD2 matching over 8 bases. Germline CDR1 and CDR2: SGHVS and FNYEAQ. V lost 1 base to trimming and J lost 4 bases; unmatched junction nucleotides: 9. The CDR3 has 17 residues. CDR3 sequence (DNA): TGTGCCAGCAGCTTAGAGGCCACTAGCGGCCCGTACAATGAGCAGTTCTTC. It encodes CASSLEATSGPYNEQFF.

This chain uses TRBV11-2 with TRBJ2-3; D is uncertain. Germline V gives CDR1 SGHAT, CDR2 FQNNGV. V lost 3 bases to trimming and J lost 8 bases, with 18 bases between them. The CDR3 extends over 15 amino acids. CDR3 sequence: CASSFPGTRTGTQYF. For the CDR3, the DNA is TGTGCCAGCAGCTTCCCGGGTACCCGCACGGGTACGCAGTATTTT.

This sequence joins TRBV9 and TRBJ2-3; 11 positions match TRBD2. The V and J ends lost 0 bases and 1 base, in that order; junction bases with no gene match: 4. This CDR3 is 17 amino acids long. CDR1 is SGDLS and CDR2 is YYNGEE in the germline V gene. DNA of the CDR3: TGTGCCAGCAGCGTAGGGTCTAGCGGGGGGCGCACAGATACGCAGTATTTT. Translating gives CASSVGSSGGRTDTQYF.

The CDR3 sequence: CASSLDWGDSEAFF. CDR3 bases: TGTGCCAGCAGCTTGGACTGGGGAGACTCTGAAGCTTTCTTT. The chain combines TRBV5-4 with TRBJ1-1; no clear D gene. Deletions cut 0 bases from V and 6 bases from J, with 12 bases between. The CDR3 is 14 residues long. Germline lookup yields CDR1 SGHNT and CDR2 YYREEE (reference sequence).

This clone has more than one count but fewer than ten. The chain combines TRBV20-1 with TRBJ1-1, with no clear D. Germline V gives CDR1 DFQATT, CDR2 SNEGSKA (reference sequence). Trimming took 7 bases from V and 5 from J, leaving 11 bases between them. This CDR3 comprises 11 residues. DNA of the CDR3: TGCAGTGTTTCAACCCGAACTGAAGCTTTCTTT. This gives the protein CSVSTRTEAFF.

The J gene is TRBJ1-3, the V gene TRBV25-1; the D gene is possibly TRBD1 (5 bases). The CDR3 runs to 15 residues. CDR1 and CDR2 (germline): MGHDK, SYGVNS. Deletions cut 5 bases from V and 6 bases from J, with 17 bases between. The CDR3 is CASSTPPDSANTIYF. For the CDR3, the DNA is TGTGCCAGCAGTACCCCCCCTGACAGCGCAAACACCATATATTTT.

The genes are TRBV27 and TRBJ2-1; TRBD2 matches at 7 bases. Germline V gene sequence: CDR1 MNHEY, CDR2 SMNVEV (reference sequence). J lost 2 bases, V lost 6 bases, and 16 bases had no gene match. The CDR3 consists of 18 residues. CDR3 protein: CASSPPPRLALTYNEQFF. Here the CDR3 DNA reads TGTGCCAGCAGCCCCCCTCCGAGACTAGCACTTACCTACAATGAGCAGTTCTTC.

The V call is TRBV10-2, the J call TRBJ2-6; D gene ambiguous. The CDR3 consists of 15 residues. V dropped 3 bases and J dropped 3 bases, with 9 bases sitting between them. In germline, CDR1 is WSHSY, CDR2 SAAADI. CDR3 residues: CASSDVPGGANVLTF. CDR3 bases: TGCGCCAGCAGTGACGTCCCTGGTGGGGCCAACGTCCTGACTTTC.

This clone was observed once. The rearrangement joins TRBV2 to TRBJ2-2, with D perhaps TRBD2 (5 bases). Germline-derived CDR1 and CDR2 are SNHLY and FYNNEI. The V and J ends lost 10 bases and 4 bases respectively, with 13 bases between them. The CDR3 is made up of 13 amino acids. CDR3 sequence: CAIINAGTGELFF. DNA for the CDR3: TGTGCCATCATCAACGCGGGCACCGGGGAGCTGTTTTTT.

Notes on this clone: At one end, the junction sequence differs from germline, possibly due to a read error. This sequence joins TRBV7-3 and TRBJ2-7; D gene unclear. The CDR3 is made up of 8 amino acids. Germline loops: CDR1 SGHTA, CDR2 FQGTGA. The CDR3 region has the DNA TGTGCCAGCAGCCCTCTCCACTTC. It yields the protein CASSPLHF.

The chain carries TRBV19 and TRBJ1-4; tentatively, D is TRBD1 (6 bases). The CDR3 totals 15 residues. Germline V gene lookup returns CDR1 LNHDA and CDR2 SQIVND (reference sequence). Between the trimmed V and J ends, which lost 8 bases and 2 bases, there was a span of 15 bases. CDR3 DNA sequence: TGTGCCAGTGGGAGGACAGTCGGGACTAATGAAAAACTGTTTTTT. Its translation: CASGRTVGTNEKLFF. The variable domain in full, with the rest retrieved from reference TRBV19 and TRBJ1-4, is DGGITQSPKYLFRKEGQNVTLSCEQNLNHDAMYWYRQDPGQGLRLIYYSQIVNDFQKGDIAEGYSVSREKKESFPLTVTSAQKNPTAFYLCASGRTVGTNEKLFFGSGTQLSVL.